These 6 T cell receptor beta chains originate from one sample sequenced in a study of shared clonotypes between healthy human individuals (dated by TCRdb to 2018 to 2021). The library was built by means of the immunoSEQ multiplex PCR assay. What TCRdb holds here is the immuneACCESS table cut down to in-frame rearrangements. Part of the clones is not present; checked against another copy, under half of the missing clones reflect an unresolved V gene, and the others are unexplained. This sample comprises around 2.1 million clones, more than 90% of them detected only once. The ten largest clones represent roughly 0.13% of the sample. Material: naive CD4+ T cells sorted from blood. According to the study, the label for this sample's cell subset or site signals: CD45RA+ positively selected. The receptors shown here come from a man younger than 35 in good health.

The chain joins TRBV25-1 to TRBJ2-2; 9 nucleotides align to TRBD2. The V gene's germline CDR1 is MGHDK and CDR2 SYGVNS. The CDR3 extends over 18 amino acids. V gave up 2 bases and J gave up 0 bases; unmatched junction bases: 7. Written as DNA, the CDR3 is TGTGCCAGCAGTGAAGTGCTAGCGGGAAACGCGAACACCGGGGAGCTGTTTTTT. It yields the protein CASSEVLAGNANTGELFF.

V is TRBV19 and J is TRBJ1-5; D perhaps matches TRBD1 (5 bases). Germline V lookup: CDR1 LNHDA, CDR2 SQIVND (reference sequence). Trimming left V 5 bases short and J 4 bases short, with 18 bases between. The length of the CDR3 is 16 residues. The CDR3 spells CASSEGPITTNQPQHF. CDR3 DNA sequence: TGTGCCAGTAGTGAGGGACCTATTACGACTAATCAGCCCCAGCATTTT.

This sequence joins TRBV11-2 and TRBJ2-2; possibly TRBD1 for D (5 bases). V lost 3 bases to trimming and J lost 1 base, with 12 bases between them. Germline V CDR1 and CDR2: SGHAT, FQNNGV. This CDR3 spans 16 amino acids. The CDR3 region has the DNA TGTGCCAGCAGCTTGCGCAGGGAACTGAACACCGGGGAGCTGTTTTTT. It specifies CASSLRRELNTGELFF. Complete variable domain (other parts from reference TRBV11-2 and TRBJ2-2): EAGVAQSPRYKIIEKRQSVAFWCNPISGHATLYWYQQILGQGPKLLIQFQNNGVVDDSQLPKDRFSAERLKGVDSTLKIQPAKLEDSAVYLCASSLRRELNTGELFFGEGSRLTVL.

The rearrangement joins TRBV7-3 to TRBJ1-1; possibly TRBD1 for D (5 bases). CDR3 length: 15 residues. The ends were cut back, 0 bases at V and 2 bases at J, with 10 bases in the middle. The germline V gene has CDR1 SGHTA and CDR2 FQGTGA. The CDR3 loop reads CASSLTSGLNTEAFF. CDR3 in DNA: TGTGCCAGCAGCTTAACTTCGGGGCTCAACACTGAAGCTTTCTTT. The full variable domain, in which reference TRBV7-3 and TRBJ1-1 provide the parts outside the CDR3, is GAGVSQTPSNKVTEKGKYVELRCDPISGHTALYWYRQSLGQGPEFLIYFQGTGAADDSGLPNDRFFAVRPEGSVSTLKIQRTERGDSAVYLCASSLTSGLNTEAFFGQGTRLTVV.

The genes are TRBV6-1 and TRBJ1-3; maybe TRBD1 (6 bases). The CDR3 has 16 residues. Germline V CDR1 and CDR2: MNHNS, SASEGT. The ends were cut back, 2 bases at V and 0 bases at J, with 11 bases in the middle. In nucleotides, the CDR3 is TGTGCCAGCAGTGAAACACGGACAGTCTCTGGAAACACCATATATTTT. It specifies CASSETRTVSGNTIYF.

J is TRBJ1-1 and V is TRBV7-2; maybe TRBD1 (6 bases). V was shortened by 2 bases and J by 5 bases, with 21 bases between the two germline ends. The CDR3 covers 17 residues. From germline, CDR1 is SGHTA and CDR2 FQGNSA. CDR3 DNA: TGTGCCAGCAGCTTAACCTCCCAGGGACACCAAAGGACTGAAGCTTTCTTT. Amino acids: CASSLTSQGHQRTEAFF.